This T cell receptor (beta chain) was found in a study of post-analysis software for immune sequencing data. V lost 1 base to trimming and J lost 0 bases, with 12 bases between them. This CDR3 is built from 16 residues. Germline CDR1 and CDR2: MGHRA and YSYEKL. The TCR beta cDNA libraries carried unique molecular identifiers. TCRdb re-derived calls from the PCR reads in MiXCR, one entry per CDR3 protein. In the table there are about 430,000 distinct CDR3 sequences, more than 30% of which are singletons. A remark on this clonotype: The antigen is undetermined.

Findings and caveats of the study: Among 5 or 6 TRBV segments more frequent in patients than controls were TRBV5-6, TRBV5-1 and TRBV20-1.

This TCR derives from a girl aged 2-10 years with multiple sclerosis. The gene calls are TRBV4-1 and TRBJ2-5, with D hard to call. Sample: blood. The CDR3 DNA follows: TGCGCCAGCAGCCAAGGAGTAGGACGGCACCAAGAGACCCAGTACTTC. Protein product: CASSQGVGRHQETQYF.